The rows below give T cell receptor beta chains drawn from one sample of a study of T cell changes during pregnancy in multiple sclerosis. The data were produced by immunoSEQ multiplex PCR, yet TCRdb's version contains in-frame clones alone and is incomplete. The sample has about 40,000 clones, approximately 88% seen once. Material: peripheral blood, obtained in the first trimester of pregnancy. These receptors originate from a female donor in good health, enrolled as a control in a pregnancy study. Each CDR3 is given with its conserved first and last residue. Fields, in order: V gene, J gene, D gene, clone size, CDR3 protein, CDR3 DNA. The D gene is left open where the match is weak. Size values are once, few and many counts, or a class for expanded clones, and some rows have none.

>TRBV7-9|TRBJ2-1|TRBD2|once
CASSPTLAGVANEQFF
TGTGCCAGCAGCCCAACACTAGCGGGAGTAGCCAATGAGCAGTTCTTC
>TRBV4-3|TRBJ1-2|-|once
CASSQDQMTGGYGYTF
TGCGCCAGCAGCCAAGACCAAATGACAGGTGGCTATGGCTACACCTTC
>TRBV11-3|TRBJ2-3|TRBD1|-
CASSSLQGAGNTDTQYF
TGTGCCAGCAGCTCCCTGCAGGGGGCGGGGAACACAGATACGCAGTATTTT
>TRBV18|TRBJ2-2|TRBD2|-
CASSRGGRSTGELFF
TGTGCCAGCTCACGCGGGGGGCGTAGCACCGGGGAGCTGTTTTTT
>TRBV30|TRBJ1-3|-|few
CAWSGGPGNTIYF
TGTGCCTGGAGTGGGGGCCCTGGAAACACCATATATTTT
>TRBV7-8|TRBJ1-1|TRBD1|-
CASSIGQGLNTEAFF
TGTGCCAGCAGCATCGGACAGGGATTGAACACTGAAGCTTTCTTT
>TRBV27|TRBJ1-1|-|-
CASSLGRAGTEAFF
TGTGCCAGCAGTTTAGGCAGGGCCGGGACTGAAGCTTTCTTT
>TRBV19|TRBJ2-6|TRBD1|-
CASSMGQAFSGANVLTF
TGTGCCAGTAGTATGGGACAGGCTTTCTCTGGGGCCAACGTCCTGACTTTC
>TRBV6-6|TRBJ1-4|-|once
CASSSPGGRGEKLFF
TGTGCCAGCAGTTCGCCGGGGGGGCGGGGTGAAAAACTGTTTTTT
>TRBV6-4|TRBJ1-6|TRBD1|few
CASSATADRGSPLHF
TGTGCCAGCAGTGCAACCGCGGACAGGGGTTCACCCCTCCACTTT
>TRBV7-9|TRBJ2-1|TRBD2|-
CASSFPLAVHNEQFF
TGTGCCAGCAGCTTCCCACTAGCGGTTCACAATGAGCAGTTCTTC
>TRBV7-2|TRBJ2-7|-|-
CASRSAGYEQYF
TGTGCCAGCAGATCCGCGGGATACGAGCAGTACTTC
>TRBV6-5|TRBJ2-2|-|-
CASSSGHNTGELFF
TGTGCCAGCAGTAGTGGACATAACACCGGGGAGCTGTTTTTT
>TRBV11-3|TRBJ1-1|TRBD1|-
CASSSHQGLRQGAEAFF
TGTGCCAGCAGCTCACACCAAGGCTTACGACAGGGTGCTGAAGCTTTCTTT
>TRBV30|TRBJ2-7|TRBD2|-
CAWSDGRPTYEQYF
TGTGCCTGGAGTGACGGGAGGCCCACCTACGAGCAGTACTTC
>TRBV6-1|TRBJ1-4|-|-
CASSEADNPINEKLFF
TGTGCCAGCAGTGAAGCAGACAACCCAATCAATGAAAAACTGTTTTTT
>TRBV7-6|TRBJ1-1|-|once
CASSLQNTEAFF
TGTGCCAGCAGCTTACAGAACACTGAAGCTTTCTTT
>TRBV7-2|TRBJ1-5|-|-
CASSSAYSNQPQHF
TGTGCCAGCAGCTCCGCCTATAGCAATCAGCCCCAGCATTTT
>TRBV28|TRBJ1-1|-|-
CASSLPGRGANTEAFF
TGTGCCAGCTCCTTGCCGGGGCGGGGTGCGAACACTGAAGCTTTCTTT
>TRBV7-9|TRBJ1-3|-|-
CASSLNPSVGNTIYF
TGTGCCAGCAGCTTAAACCCCTCGGTTGGAAACACCATATATTTT
>TRBV19|TRBJ1-2|-|-
CASSMIGAGHPNSGYTF
TGTGCCAGTAGTATGATTGGGGCAGGACATCCCAACTCTGGCTACACCTTC
>TRBV7-6|TRBJ1-1|-|-
CASSLEAGRGTEAFF
TGTGCCAGCAGCTTAGAAGCGGGGAGAGGCACTGAAGCTTTCTTT
>TRBV9|TRBJ2-7|-|once
CASSVGQGGSSDEQYF
TGTGCCAGCAGCGTCGGGCAGGGGGGTAGTTCGGACGAGCAGTACTTC
>TRBV4-2|TRBJ2-5|-|-
CASSFGLQETQYF
TGTGCCAGCAGCTTCGGACTCCAAGAGACCCAGTACTTC
>TRBV11-2|TRBJ2-1|-|-
CASSFRAAEQFF
TGTGCCAGCAGCTTCCGAGCGGCTGAGCAGTTCTTC
>TRBV9|TRBJ1-3|TRBD1|-
CASSVQGQGRGNTIYF
TGTGCCAGCAGCGTCCAGGGACAGGGCCGAGGAAACACCATATATTTT
>TRBV15|TRBJ1-4|-|once
CATSSRGGLVFF
TGTGCCACCAGCAGTAGGGGTGGGTTGGTGTTTTTT
>TRBV19|TRBJ2-7|TRBD1|-
CASSTPDRATEQYF
TGTGCCAGTAGTACTCCAGACAGGGCGACTGAGCAGTACTTC
>TRBV7-9|TRBJ1-2|TRBD1|-
CASSSPSDSRGRPYGYTF
TGTGCCAGCAGCTCACCCTCGGATAGCAGGGGGCGCCCCTATGGCTACACCTTC
>TRBV9|TRBJ2-2|TRBD2|-
CASSPHLLAGGGGGELFF
TGTGCCAGCAGCCCCCATCTACTAGCGGGTGGCGGCGGCGGGGAGCTGTTTTTT
>TRBV7-9|TRBJ2-1|TRBD2|-
CASSLASGGAFNEQFF
TGTGCCAGCAGCTTGGCTAGCGGGGGGGCCTTCAATGAGCAGTTCTTC
>TRBV9|TRBJ1-3|-|once
CASSDRGASGNTIYF
TGTGCCAGCAGCGATCGTGGGGCCTCTGGAAACACCATATATTTT
>TRBV6-5|TRBJ2-1|-|-
CASSYGWREYEQFF
TGTGCCAGCAGCTACGGTTGGAGGGAGTATGAGCAGTTCTTC
>TRBV5-1|TRBJ2-1|TRBD2|-
CASSLARGGLAGIGEQFF
TGCGCCAGCAGCTTGGCCCGGGGGGGGCTAGCGGGTATTGGTGAGCAGTTCTTC
>TRBV19|TRBJ2-3|-|-
CASSPPGGRTLVHTDTQYF
TGTGCCAGTAGTCCCCCCGGTGGGCGGACTTTGGTTCACACAGATACGCAGTATTTT
>TRBV20-1|TRBJ2-5|-|-
CSAAREETQYF
TGCAGTGCCGCGAGGGAAGAGACCCAGTACTTC
>TRBV10-3|TRBJ1-2|-|-
CAIWAAPYGYTF
TGTGCCATTTGGGCCGCCCCCTATGGCTACACCTTC
>TRBV9|TRBJ2-1|-|-
CASSVDPRGPNEQFF
TGTGCCAGCAGCGTAGACCCCCGGGGTCCAAATGAGCAGTTCTTC
>TRBV9|TRBJ2-1|TRBD2|-
CASSVGTTFGEQFF
TGTGCCAGCAGCGTTGGGACTACGTTTGGGGAGCAGTTCTTC
>TRBV9|TRBJ1-2|-|few
CASTRDTLNYGYTF
TGTGCCAGCACCCGAGACACCTTAAACTATGGCTACACCTTC
>TRBV5-4|TRBJ2-3|-|-
CASSFGQKDTQYF
TGTGCCAGCAGCTTTGGACAGAAAGATACGCAGTATTTT